The source of this T cell receptor beta chain is a study of glioma-infiltrating T cells. The germline gives CDR1 DFQATT, CDR2 SNEGSKA (reference sequence). Trimming took 1 base from V and 3 from J, leaving 11 bases between them. The CDR3 extends over 14 amino acids. Whole-study findings and limits: Very few CDR3 sequences were shared between tissue and blood. Above-expected tissue-blood divergence occurred in all gliomas, most in low-grade ones.

TCR alpha and beta CDR3 regions were amplified from RNA using iRepertoire nested multiplex PCR. TCRdb re-derived calls from the multiplex PCR reads in MiXCR, one entry per CDR3 protein. The table has 90,000 or so distinct CDR3 sequences, 35% to 45% seen once; the top ten hold around two fifths. This clonotype was observed a few times. Its antigen is undetermined. One base away lies a much larger clone, so this may be a sequencing read error. The sequencing sample was made of glioma tissue, nonneoplastic brain tissue, or PBMCs (not recorded which). The sequence was collected from a human donor with low-grade glioma or glioblastoma, undergoing nonglioma brain surgery, or in good health (not recorded which). The chain recombines TRBV20-1 with TRBJ2-3; tentative D call: TRBD2 (5 bases). CDR3 residues: CSARGVLATDTQYF. CDR3 coding DNA: TGCAGTGCTAGAGGTGTGCTAGCAACAGATACGCAGTATTTT.